One sample yielded the 15 T cell receptor beta chains listed below, sequenced in a study of somatic mutations in cytotoxic T cells in rheumatoid arthritis. The table came from immunoSEQ multiplex PCR; TCRdb's copy has only in-frame clones and leaves some out. In the table there are around 23,000 clones, under 75% of which are singletons. What was sequenced was CD8+ T cells sorted from blood. The receptors here all came from a woman aged 18-29 years in good health.

The chain carries TRBV6-5 and TRBJ1-2; the D gene is possibly TRBD1 (6 bases). The CDR3 is 12 amino acids. The germline V gene encodes CDR1 MNHEY and CDR2 SVGAGI. The V and J ends lost 6 bases and 4 bases respectively, with 9 bases between them. The CDR3 is CASSGTRYGYTF. CDR3 DNA sequence: TGTGCCAGCAGCGGGACACGCTATGGCTACACCTTC.

This clone was detected only a few times. The CDR3 DNA reads as TGTGCCAGTAGTACGACGGCGGGACAGTCTTATAGCAATCAGCCCCAGCATTTT. It specifies CASSTTAGQSYSNQPQHF. V is TRBV19 and J is TRBJ1-5; 7 positions match TRBD1. After removal of 4 bases from V and 0 bases from J, the junction contained 12 bases not matched to a gene. The germline CDR1 and CDR2 sequences are LNHDA and SQIVND (reference sequence). CDR3 length: 18 residues. Full variable domain (missing parts from reference TRBV19 and TRBJ1-5): DGGITQSPKYLFRKEGQNVTLSCEQNLNHDAMYWYRQDPGQGLRLIYYSQIVNDFQKGDIAEGYSVSREKKESFPLTVTSAQKNPTAFYLCASSTTAGQSYSNQPQHFGDGTRLSIL.

This clone has just one count. The chain uses TRBV2 and TRBJ2-2, with 7 bases fitting TRBD1. Germline assignment: CDR1 SNHLY and CDR2 FYNNEI. After removal of 6 bases from V and 3 bases from J, the junction contained 10 bases not matched to a gene. The CDR3 is made up of 16 amino acids. Here the CDR3 DNA reads TGTGCCAGCAGCGATGGACAGGAGATGTACACCGGGGAGCTGTTTTTT. Its protein product is CASSDGQEMYTGELFF. The complete variable domain, with remaining parts taken from reference TRBV2 and TRBJ2-2, reads EPEVTQTPSHQVTQMGQEVILRCVPISNHLYFYWYRQILGQKVEFLVSFYNNEISEKSEIFDDQFSVERPDGSNFTLKIRSTKLEDSAMYFCASSDGQEMYTGELFFGEGSRLTVL.

V usage is TRBV6-1 and J usage is TRBJ2-2, with D possibly TRBD2 on 6 matching bases. The CDR3 runs to 14 residues. Germline lookup yields CDR1 MNHNS and CDR2 SASEGT. The V gene lost 3 bases and the J gene lost 7 bases, with 12 bases spanning the gap. DNA of the CDR3: TGTGCCAGCAGTGAGGCCCGGGAGATCGGGGAGCTGTTTTTT. This gives the protein CASSEAREIGELFF.

The chain recombines TRBV4-1 with TRBJ1-1; 9 bases agree with TRBD1. The CDR3 totals 19 residues. V was pared by 2 bases and J by 0 bases, with 13 bases of the junction left unmatched. Per germline, CDR1 MGHRA and CDR2 YSYEKL. The CDR3 DNA follows: TGCGCCAGCAGCCAACTGTTTCCCGGACAGGGGAGGCTGAACACTGAAGCTTTCTTT. Translating it yields CASSQLFPGQGRLNTEAFF.

The chain joins TRBV13 to TRBJ2-3, with 7 bases identical to TRBD1. This CDR3 has 14 residues. The germline V gene has CDR1 PRHDT and CDR2 FYEKMQ (reference sequence). V lost 0 bases and J lost 6; bases outside the gene matches: 3. CDR3 nucleotides: TGTGCCAGCAGCTTAGGACAGGGGTACGATACGCAGTATTTT. It encodes CASSLGQGYDTQYF.

This clone has more than one count but fewer than ten. J is TRBJ2-3 and V is TRBV27; 7 bases line up with TRBD2. The CDR3 has 13 amino acids. The trim removed 3 bases at V and 6 bases at J, leaving 3 bases unmatched. The germline V gene has CDR1 MNHEY and CDR2 SMNVEV (reference sequence). For the CDR3, the DNA is TGTGCCAGCAGTTTCAGCGGGGATGATACGCAGTATTTT. This encodes CASSFSGDDTQYF.

The chain recombines TRBV7-2 with TRBJ1-1; no definite D call. The CDR3 contains 13 residues. The ends were cut back, 3 bases at V and 2 bases at J, with 7 bases in the middle. From germline, CDR1 is SGHTA and CDR2 FQGNSA. CDR3 DNA sequence: TGTGCCAGCAGCTTTTATCCAAACACTGAAGCTTTCTTT. Its protein is CASSFYPNTEAFF.

The chain links TRBV28 to TRBJ1-1, with no clear D. Trimming left V 6 bases short and J 0 bases short, with 11 bases between. CDR3 length: 14 residues. Germline CDR1 and CDR2: MDHEN and SYDVKM. The DNA for the CDR3 is TGTGCCAGCAGCCCCCTTAAGGTGAACACTGAAGCTTTCTTT. Protein: CASSPLKVNTEAFF.

This clone has a handful of counts. The rearrangement links TRBV27 to TRBJ2-7, with 10 positions matching TRBD2. V shed 4 bases, J shed 5 bases, and the junction held 5 bases outside the gene matches. The CDR3 sequence is 14 residues long. Germline V gene data show CDR1 as MNHEY and CDR2 as SMNVEV (reference sequence). This CDR3 is CASSSLAGVDEQYF. Written as DNA, the CDR3 is TGTGCCAGCAGTTCTCTAGCGGGAGTCGACGAGCAGTACTTC.

The J gene is TRBJ2-1, the V gene TRBV5-4; D not resolved. The V end was cut by 2 bases, the J end by 7 bases, with 7 bases between. Germline CDR1 is SGHNT and CDR2 is YYREEE (reference sequence). The CDR3 has 12 amino acids. CDR3 sequence reads: CASSFGENEQFF. The DNA for the CDR3 is TGTGCCAGCAGCTTTGGGGAAAATGAGCAGTTCTTC. The full variable domain, completed using reference TRBV5-4 and TRBJ2-1, is ETGVTQSPTHLIKTRGQQVTLRCSSQSGHNTVSWYQQALGQGPQFIFQYYREEENGRGNFPPRFSGLQFPNYSSELNVNALELDDSALYLCASSFGENEQFFGPGTRLTVL.

The gene calls are TRBV14 and TRBJ2-2; 8 nucleotides match TRBD2. CDR3 length: 15 residues. V was pared by 0 bases and J by 5 bases, with 2 bases of the junction left unmatched. Germline values: CDR1 SGHDN, CDR2 FVKESK. The CDR3 loop is CASSQELAGTGELFF. The CDR3 nucleotides read TGTGCCAGCAGCCAAGAGTTAGCGGGAACCGGGGAGCTGTTTTTT.

This clone occurred once. The chain has TRBV4-1 and TRBJ2-4; D is undetermined. Trimming stripped 0 bases from V and 1 base from J, with 7 bases between. Germline CDR1 and CDR2: MGHRA and YSYEKL. The CDR3 runs to 15 residues. The CDR3: CASSQDSVAKNIQYF. DNA of the CDR3: TGCGCCAGCAGCCAAGACAGCGTGGCCAAAAACATTCAGTACTTC.

The chain employs TRBV28 and TRBJ2-1; perhaps TRBD1 as D (6 bases). Germline CDR1 MDHEN, CDR2 SYDVKM. The CDR3 extends over 14 amino acids. Between the trimmed V and J ends, which lost 6 bases and 1 base, there was a span of 10 bases. In nucleotides, the CDR3 is TGTGCCAGCAGGAATCAGGGGTCCTACAATGAGCAGTTCTTC. This encodes CASRNQGSYNEQFF.

The V call is TRBV28, the J call TRBJ1-5; maybe TRBD1 (6 bases). Germline V gene sequence: CDR1 MDHEN, CDR2 SYDVKM. The CDR3 loop spans 14 amino acids. V lost 2 bases to trimming and J lost 5 bases, with 10 bases between them. CDR3 nucleotides: TGTGCCAGCAGTTTAACAGGGACGGATCAGCCCCAGCATTTT. This encodes CASSLTGTDQPQHF.